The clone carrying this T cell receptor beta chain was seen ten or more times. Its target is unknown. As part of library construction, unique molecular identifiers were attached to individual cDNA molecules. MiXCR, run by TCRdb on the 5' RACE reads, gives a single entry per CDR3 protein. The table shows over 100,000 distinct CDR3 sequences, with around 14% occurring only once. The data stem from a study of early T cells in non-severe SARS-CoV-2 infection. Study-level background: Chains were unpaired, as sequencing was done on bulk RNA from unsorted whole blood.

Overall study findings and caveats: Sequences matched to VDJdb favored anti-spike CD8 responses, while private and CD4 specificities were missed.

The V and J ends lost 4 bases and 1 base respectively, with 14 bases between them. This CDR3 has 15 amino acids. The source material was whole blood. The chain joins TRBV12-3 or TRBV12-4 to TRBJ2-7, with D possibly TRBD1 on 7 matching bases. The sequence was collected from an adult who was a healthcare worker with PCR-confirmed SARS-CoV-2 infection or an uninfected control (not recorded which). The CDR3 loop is CASSSSGGRSYEQYF. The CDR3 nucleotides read TGTGCCAGCAGTTCCTCAGGGGGGAGGTCCTACGAGCAGTACTTC.